This TCR beta chain appears in the sequencing data of a study of blood T cell repertoires in COVID-19. Study summary: T cells, B-cell-depleted T cells, or PBMCs provided the cDNA or gDNA that served as material.

Per the study methods: Counts of nucleated cells, estimated from reference gene primer amplification, were obtained. Using immunoSEQ multiplex PCR, the repertoire was profiled, and TCRdb retains in-frame clones only, with some absent. The DNA was the basis for D and trimming; V, J and clone size are from that table. The data show fewer than 120,000 clones, approximately 82% seen once. Trimming took off 6 bases at V and 7 bases at J, with 19 bases between the two ends. Germline assignment: CDR1 SGHTA and CDR2 FQGNSA. The CDR3 has 14 residues. The sample taken for sequencing was peripheral blood. This receptor was identified in an elderly woman with acute or convalescent COVID-19. The rearrangement joins TRBV7-2 to TRBJ2-7; TRBD2 might be the D (6 bases). The DNA for the CDR3 is TGTGCCAGCAGTCACCGGGGACTCTCAAGGGAGCAGTACTTC. As protein: CASSHRGLSREQYF.